Sequencing of this T cell receptor beta chain was carried out in a study of identical twins. A universal primer site came from template switching; cDNA carried unique molecular identifiers. One entry per CDR3 protein results from TCRdb running MiXCR on the 5' RACE reads. The sample includes just under 650,000 distinct CDR3 sequences, about 7.6% of them seen just once. Concerning this clonotype itself: Its antigen is as yet unknown.

Germline V gives CDR1 SGHAT, CDR2 FQNNGV. This CDR3 contains 18 residues. J gave up 5 bases and V 5 bases, and 11 bases lay outside the gene matches. Study-wide results and limits: Beta out-of-frame sequences showed weaker excess twin sharing. Zero-insertion analyses were open to partial confounding by invariant MAIT and iNKT cells.

These data were also reused for a study on yellow fever vaccine responses in identical twins.

The TCR comes from a woman aged 18-29 years in good health. The sequenced material came from PBMCs. The V gene is TRBV11-2, the J gene TRBJ2-3, with 15 bases fitting TRBD2. The CDR3 DNA reads as TGTGCCAGCAGCCACGGACTAGCGGGAGGGCCTGGGAGAGATACGCAGTATTTT. Translating it yields CASSHGLAGGPGRDTQYF. The whole variable domain, filled in from reference TRBV11-2 and TRBJ2-3, reads EAGVAQSPRYKIIEKRQSVAFWCNPISGHATLYWYQQILGQGPKLLIQFQNNGVVDDSQLPKDRFSAERLKGVDSTLKIQPAKLEDSAVYLCASSHGLAGGPGRDTQYFGPGTRLTVL.